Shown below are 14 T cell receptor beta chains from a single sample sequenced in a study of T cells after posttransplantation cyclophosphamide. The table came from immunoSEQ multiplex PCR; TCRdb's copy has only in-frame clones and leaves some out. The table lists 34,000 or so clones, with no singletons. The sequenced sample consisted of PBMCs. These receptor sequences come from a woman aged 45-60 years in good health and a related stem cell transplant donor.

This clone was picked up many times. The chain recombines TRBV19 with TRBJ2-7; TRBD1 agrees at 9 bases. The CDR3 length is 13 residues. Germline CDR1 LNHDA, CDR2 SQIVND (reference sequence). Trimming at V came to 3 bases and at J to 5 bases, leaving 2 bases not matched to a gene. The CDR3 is CASSMGDRDEQYF. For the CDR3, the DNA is TGTGCCAGTAGTATGGGGGACAGGGACGAGCAGTACTTC.

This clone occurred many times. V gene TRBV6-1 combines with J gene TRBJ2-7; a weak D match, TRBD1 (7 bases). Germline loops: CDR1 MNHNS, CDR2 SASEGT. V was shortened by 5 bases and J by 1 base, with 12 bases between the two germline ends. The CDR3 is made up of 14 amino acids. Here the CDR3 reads CASSLTGTSYEQYF. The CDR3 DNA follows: TGTGCCAGCAGTTTGACAGGGACTTCCTACGAGCAGTACTTC.

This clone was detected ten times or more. The CDR3 bases are TGTGCCAGCAGCCGTCCTAGGACAGGGGGCGACGAGCAGTACTTC. This sequence encodes CASSRPRTGGDEQYF. The J gene is TRBJ2-7, the V gene TRBV7-9, with 11 bases fitting TRBD1. The CDR3 contains 15 residues. The germline V gene encodes CDR1 SEHNR and CDR2 FQNEAQ (reference sequence). After removal of 5 bases from V and 5 bases from J, the junction contained 8 bases not matched to a gene.

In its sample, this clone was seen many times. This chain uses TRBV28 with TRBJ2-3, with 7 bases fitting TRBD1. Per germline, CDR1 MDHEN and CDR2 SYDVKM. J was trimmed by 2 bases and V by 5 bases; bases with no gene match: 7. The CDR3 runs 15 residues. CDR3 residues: CASSPGQVSTDTQYF. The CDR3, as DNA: TGTGCCAGCAGTCCCGGACAGGTATCCACAGATACGCAGTATTTT.

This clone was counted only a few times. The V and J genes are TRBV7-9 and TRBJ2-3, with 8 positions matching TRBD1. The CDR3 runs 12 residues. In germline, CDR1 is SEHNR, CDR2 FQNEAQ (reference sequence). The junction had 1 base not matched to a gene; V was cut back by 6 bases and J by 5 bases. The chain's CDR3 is CASRTGGDTQYF. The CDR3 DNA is TGTGCCAGCAGAACAGGGGGAGATACGCAGTATTTT.

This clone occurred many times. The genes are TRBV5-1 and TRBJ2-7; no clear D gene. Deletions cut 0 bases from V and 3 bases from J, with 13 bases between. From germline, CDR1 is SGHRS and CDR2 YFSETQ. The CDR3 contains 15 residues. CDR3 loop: CASSLALGGNYEQYF. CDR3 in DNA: TGCGCCAGCAGCTTGGCCCTCGGCGGAAACTACGAGCAGTACTTC.

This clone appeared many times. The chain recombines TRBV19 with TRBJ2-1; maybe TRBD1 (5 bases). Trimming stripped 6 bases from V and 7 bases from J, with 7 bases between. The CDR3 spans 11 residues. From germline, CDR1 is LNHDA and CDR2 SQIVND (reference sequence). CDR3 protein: CASSRVNEQFF. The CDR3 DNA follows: TGTGCCAGTAGCAGGGTGAATGAGCAGTTCTTC.

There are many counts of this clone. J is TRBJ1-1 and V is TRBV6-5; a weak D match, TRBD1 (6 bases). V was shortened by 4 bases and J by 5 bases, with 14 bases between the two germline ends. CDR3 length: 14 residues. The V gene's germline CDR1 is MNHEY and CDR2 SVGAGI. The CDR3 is CASSSPRGTTEAFF. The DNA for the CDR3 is TGTGCCAGCAGTTCCCCCAGGGGAACTACTGAAGCTTTCTTT.

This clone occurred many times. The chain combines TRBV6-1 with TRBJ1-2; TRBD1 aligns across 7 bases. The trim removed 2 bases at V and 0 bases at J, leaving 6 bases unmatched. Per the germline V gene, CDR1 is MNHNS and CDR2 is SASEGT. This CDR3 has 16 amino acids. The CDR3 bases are TGTGCCAGCAGTGAAAGGGGGCAAGTAGCTAACTATGGCTACACCTTC. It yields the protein CASSERGQVANYGYTF.

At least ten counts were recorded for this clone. This CDR3 is CASSSVRSEAFF. As DNA, the CDR3 is TGTGCCAGCAGTTCCGTGAGGTCCGAAGCTTTCTTT. The V call is TRBV28, the J call TRBJ1-1; D not certain. V shed 4 bases and J shed 8 bases, with 11 bases lying between them. The CDR3 totals 12 residues. The germline gives CDR1 MDHEN, CDR2 SYDVKM.

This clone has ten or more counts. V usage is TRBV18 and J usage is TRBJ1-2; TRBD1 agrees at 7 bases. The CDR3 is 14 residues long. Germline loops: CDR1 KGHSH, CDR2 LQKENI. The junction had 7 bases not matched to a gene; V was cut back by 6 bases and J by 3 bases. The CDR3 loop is CASSPTGADYGYTF. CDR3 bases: TGTGCCAGCTCGCCAACAGGGGCGGACTATGGCTACACCTTC.

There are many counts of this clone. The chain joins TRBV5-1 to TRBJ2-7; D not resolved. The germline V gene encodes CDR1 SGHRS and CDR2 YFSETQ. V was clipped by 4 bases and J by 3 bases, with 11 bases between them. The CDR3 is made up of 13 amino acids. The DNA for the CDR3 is TGCGCCAGCAGCCTAAGCAGCGTCTACGAGCAGTACTTC. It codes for CASSLSSVYEQYF.

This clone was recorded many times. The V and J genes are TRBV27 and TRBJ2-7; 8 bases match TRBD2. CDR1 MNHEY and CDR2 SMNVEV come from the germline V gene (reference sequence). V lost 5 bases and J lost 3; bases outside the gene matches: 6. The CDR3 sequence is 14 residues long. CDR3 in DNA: TGTGCCAGCAGTCCAGGACTAGCAGGCTACGAGCAGTACTTC. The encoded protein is CASSPGLAGYEQYF.

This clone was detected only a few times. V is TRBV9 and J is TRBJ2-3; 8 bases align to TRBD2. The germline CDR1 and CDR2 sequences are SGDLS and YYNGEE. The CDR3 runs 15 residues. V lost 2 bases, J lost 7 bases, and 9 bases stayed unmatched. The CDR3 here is CASSVTSATRNTQYF. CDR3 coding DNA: TGTGCCAGCAGCGTGACTAGCGCGACAAGAAATACGCAGTATTTT.